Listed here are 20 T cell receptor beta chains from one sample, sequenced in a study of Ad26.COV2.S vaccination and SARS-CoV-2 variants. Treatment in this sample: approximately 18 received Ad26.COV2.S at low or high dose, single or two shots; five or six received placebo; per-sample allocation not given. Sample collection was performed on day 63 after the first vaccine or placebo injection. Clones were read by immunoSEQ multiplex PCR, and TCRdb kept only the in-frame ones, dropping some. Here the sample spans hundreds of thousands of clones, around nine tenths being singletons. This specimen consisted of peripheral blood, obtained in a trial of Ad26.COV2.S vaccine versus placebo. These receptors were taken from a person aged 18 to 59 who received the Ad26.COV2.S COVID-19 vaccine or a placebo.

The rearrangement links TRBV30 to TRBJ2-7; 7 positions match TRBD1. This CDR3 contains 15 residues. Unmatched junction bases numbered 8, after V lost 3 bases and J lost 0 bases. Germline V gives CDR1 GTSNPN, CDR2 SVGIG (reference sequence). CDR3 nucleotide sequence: TGTGCCTGGAGGATCCCGGGACAGAGCTCCTACGAGCAGTACTTC. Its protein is CAWRIPGQSSYEQYF.

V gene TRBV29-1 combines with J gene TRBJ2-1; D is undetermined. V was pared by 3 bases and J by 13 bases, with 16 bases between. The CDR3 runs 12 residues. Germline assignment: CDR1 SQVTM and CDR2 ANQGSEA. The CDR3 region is CSVDPAPPKQFF. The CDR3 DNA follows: TGCAGCGTTGATCCAGCCCCGCCGAAACAGTTCTTC.

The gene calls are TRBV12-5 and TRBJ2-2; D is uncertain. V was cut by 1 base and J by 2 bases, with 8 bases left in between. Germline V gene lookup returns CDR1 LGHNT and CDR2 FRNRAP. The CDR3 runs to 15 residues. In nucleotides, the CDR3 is TGTGCTAGTGGTTTGGAAACAGTTAACACCGGGGAGCTGTTTTTT. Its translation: CASGLETVNTGELFF.

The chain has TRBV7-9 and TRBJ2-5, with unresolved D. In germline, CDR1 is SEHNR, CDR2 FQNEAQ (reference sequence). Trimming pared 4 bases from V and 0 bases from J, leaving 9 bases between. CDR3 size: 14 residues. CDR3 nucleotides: TGTGCCAGCAGCTACCCCCCCGACCAAGAGACCCAGTACTTC. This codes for CASSYPPDQETQYF. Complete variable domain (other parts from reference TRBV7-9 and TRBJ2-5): DTGVSQNPRHKITKRGQNVTFRCDPISEHNRLYWYRQTLGQGPEFLTYFQNEAQLEKSRLLSDRFSAERPKGSFSTLEIQRTEQGDSAMYLCASSYPPDQETQYFGPGTRLLVL.

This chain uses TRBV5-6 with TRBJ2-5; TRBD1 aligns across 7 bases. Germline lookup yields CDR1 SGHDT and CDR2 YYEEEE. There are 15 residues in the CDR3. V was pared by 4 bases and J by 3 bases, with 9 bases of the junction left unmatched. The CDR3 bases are TGTGCCAGCAGCGAGTTTCAGGGGGTGAAAGAGACCCAGTACTTC. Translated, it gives CASSEFQGVKETQYF.

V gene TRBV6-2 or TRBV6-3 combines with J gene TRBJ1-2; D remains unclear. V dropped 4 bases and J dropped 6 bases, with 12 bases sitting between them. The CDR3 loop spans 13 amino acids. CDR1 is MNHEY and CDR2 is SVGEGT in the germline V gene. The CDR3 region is CASSLDPRHGYTF. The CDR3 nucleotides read TGTGCCAGCAGTTTGGACCCACGCCATGGCTACACCTTC.

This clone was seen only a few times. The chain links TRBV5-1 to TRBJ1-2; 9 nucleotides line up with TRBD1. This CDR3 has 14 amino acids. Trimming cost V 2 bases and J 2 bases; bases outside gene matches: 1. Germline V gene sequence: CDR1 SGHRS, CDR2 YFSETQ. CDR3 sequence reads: CASSLDRGNYGYTF. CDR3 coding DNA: TGCGCCAGCAGCTTAGACAGGGGGAACTATGGCTACACCTTC.

CDR3 protein: CASSRQGARRGYTF. In nucleotides, the CDR3 is TGTGCCAGCAGTCGACAGGGGGCACGGCGTGGCTACACCTTC. J is TRBJ1-2 and V is TRBV6-5, with 10 bases aligning to TRBD1. The CDR3 sequence is 14 residues long. Germline V gene data show CDR1 as MNHEY and CDR2 as SVGAGI. Trimming cost V 5 bases and J 7 bases; bases outside gene matches: 7.

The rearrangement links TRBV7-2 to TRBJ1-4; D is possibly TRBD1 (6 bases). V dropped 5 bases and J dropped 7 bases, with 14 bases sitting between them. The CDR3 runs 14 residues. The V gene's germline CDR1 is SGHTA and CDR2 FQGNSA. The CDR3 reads CASSPQGGGEKLFF. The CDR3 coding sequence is TGTGCCAGCAGCCCTCAGGGAGGGGGTGAAAAACTGTTTTTT.

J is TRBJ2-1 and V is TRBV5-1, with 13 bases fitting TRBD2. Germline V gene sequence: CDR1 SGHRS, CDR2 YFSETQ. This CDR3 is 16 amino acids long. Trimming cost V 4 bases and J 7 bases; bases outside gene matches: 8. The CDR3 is CASSPGRTSGGNEQFF. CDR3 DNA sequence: TGCGCCAGCAGCCCAGGAAGGACTAGCGGGGGAAATGAGCAGTTCTTC. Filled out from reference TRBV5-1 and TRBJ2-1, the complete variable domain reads KAGVTQTPRYLIKTRGQQVTLSCSPISGHRSVSWYQQTPGQGLQFLFEYFSETQRNKGNFPGRFSGRQFSNSRSEMNVSTLELGDSALYLCASSPGRTSGGNEQFFGPGTRLTVL.

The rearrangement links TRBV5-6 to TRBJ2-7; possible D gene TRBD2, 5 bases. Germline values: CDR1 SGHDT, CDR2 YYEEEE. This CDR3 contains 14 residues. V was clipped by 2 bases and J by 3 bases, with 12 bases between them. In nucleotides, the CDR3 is TGTGCCAGCAGCTTAGGAGGTCCCCTCTACGAGCAGTACTTC. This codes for CASSLGGPLYEQYF.

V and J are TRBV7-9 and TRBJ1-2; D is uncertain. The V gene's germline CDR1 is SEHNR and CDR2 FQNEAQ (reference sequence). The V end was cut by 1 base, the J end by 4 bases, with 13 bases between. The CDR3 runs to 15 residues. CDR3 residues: CASSLVGVEGYGYTF. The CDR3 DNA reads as TGTGCCAGCAGCTTAGTCGGGGTCGAGGGCTATGGCTACACCTTC.

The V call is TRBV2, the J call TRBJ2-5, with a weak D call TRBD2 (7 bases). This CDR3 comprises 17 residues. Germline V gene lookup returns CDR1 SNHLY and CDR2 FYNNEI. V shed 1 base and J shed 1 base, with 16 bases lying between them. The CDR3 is CASSEVGRGPSQETQYF. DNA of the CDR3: TGTGCCAGCAGTGAAGTGGGGCGGGGGCCCTCCCAAGAGACCCAGTACTTC.

CDR3 DNA: TGTGCCAGCAGCCCAAGAGGCCGGGGCTACACCTTC. Its translation is CASSPRGRGYTF. V gene TRBV3-1 (or the pseudogene TRBV3-2) combines with J gene TRBJ1-2, with no clear D. The V end lost 4 bases, the J end lost 8 bases, and 11 bases lay between the germline ends. The CDR3 contains 12 residues. Germline CDR1 is LGHDT and CDR2 is YNNKEL (reference sequence).

The CDR3 region has the DNA TGTGCCACCTCACCGGGACAGACCTACGAGCAGTACTTC. It specifies CATSPGQTYEQYF. The chain carries TRBV19 and TRBJ2-7; 7 nucleotides align to TRBD1. The V gene end was trimmed by 10 bases and the J gene end by 2 bases; junction bases not matched to a gene: 8. The CDR3 covers 13 residues. The germline gives CDR1 LNHDA, CDR2 SQIVND (reference sequence).

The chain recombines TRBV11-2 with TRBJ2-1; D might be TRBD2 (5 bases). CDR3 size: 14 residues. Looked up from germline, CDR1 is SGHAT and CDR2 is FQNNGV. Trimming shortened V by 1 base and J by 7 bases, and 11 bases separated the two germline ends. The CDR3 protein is CASSLALTGNEQFF. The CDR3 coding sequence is TGTGCCAGCAGCTTAGCTTTGACGGGAAATGAGCAGTTCTTC.

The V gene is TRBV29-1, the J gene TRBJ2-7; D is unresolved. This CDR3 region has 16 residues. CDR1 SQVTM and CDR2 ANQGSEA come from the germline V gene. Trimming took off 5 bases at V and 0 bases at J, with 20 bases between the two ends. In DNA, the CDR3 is TGCAGCGTTCCCCCCGAGTTAAGGCCGTCCTCCTACGAGCAGTACTTC. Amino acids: CSVPPELRPSSYEQYF.

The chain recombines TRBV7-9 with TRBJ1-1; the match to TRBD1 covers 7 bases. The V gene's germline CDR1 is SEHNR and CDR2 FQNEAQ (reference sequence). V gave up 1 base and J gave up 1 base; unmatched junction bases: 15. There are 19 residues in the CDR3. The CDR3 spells CASSLGVGGGWVGNTEAFF. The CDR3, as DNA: TGTGCCAGCAGCTTAGGAGTAGGAGGGGGCTGGGTGGGGAACACTGAAGCTTTCTTT.

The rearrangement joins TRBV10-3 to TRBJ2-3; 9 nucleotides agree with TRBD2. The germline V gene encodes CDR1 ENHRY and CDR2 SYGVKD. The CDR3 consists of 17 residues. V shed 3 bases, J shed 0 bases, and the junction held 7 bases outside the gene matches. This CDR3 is CAISDFTSGYSTDTQYF. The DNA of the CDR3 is TGTGCCATCAGTGATTTTACTAGCGGGTATAGCACAGATACGCAGTATTTT.

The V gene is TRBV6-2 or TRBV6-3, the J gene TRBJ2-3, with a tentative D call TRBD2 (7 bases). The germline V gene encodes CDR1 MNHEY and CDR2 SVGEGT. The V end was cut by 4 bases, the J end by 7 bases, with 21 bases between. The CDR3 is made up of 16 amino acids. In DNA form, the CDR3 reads TGTGCCAGCAGTTCCCCACTGGCGGGGGCCACCTATACGCAGTATTTT. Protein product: CASSSPLAGATYTQYF.